The rows below give T cell receptor beta chains drawn from one sample of a study of T cell repertoires in cytomegalovirus infection. TCRdb itself ran the reads through MiXCR, one entry per CDR3 protein. Among roughly 720,000 distinct CDR3 sequences, less than 40% were seen once, and the ten largest hold 2.8%. The sequenced material came from PBMCs. Source of these receptors: a human donor in good health (CMV status not recorded). Some clones in this sample may be carry-over from other donors' samples. Both conserved end residues are part of each CDR3. Each record gives: CDR3 length, clone size, J gene, D gene, V gene, CDR3 DNA, CDR3 protein. A D gene is named only where the DNA matches it firmly. Not every row has a clone size; where given, it reads once, few, many or a size class.

CDR3 length: 17
clone size: few
J gene: TRBJ2-3
D gene: TRBD2
V gene: TRBV24-1
CDR3 DNA: TGTGCCACCAGTGACCTAGGACTAGCGGGAGGGTCAGATACGCAGTATTTT
CDR3 protein: CATSDLGLAGGSDTQYF

CDR3 length: 16
clone size: -
J gene: TRBJ2-3
D gene: TRBD2
V gene: TRBV6-1
CDR3 DNA: TGTGCCAGCAGCCGGACTAGCGGGGCGGTCACAGATACGCAGTATTTT
CDR3 protein: CASSRTSGAVTDTQYF

CDR3 length: 15
clone size: once
J gene: TRBJ1-3
D gene: -
V gene: TRBV19
CDR3 DNA: TGTGCCAGTAGTATTTTGCAGGCCTCTGGAAACACCATATATTTT
CDR3 protein: CASSILQASGNTIYF

CDR3 length: 12
clone size: -
J gene: TRBJ1-1
D gene: TRBD1
V gene: TRBV12-3/TRBV12-4
CDR3 DNA: TGTGCCAGCAGACCTGATTGGGACAGGGCTTTCTTT
CDR3 protein: CASRPDWDRAFF

CDR3 length: 15
clone size: -
J gene: TRBJ1-5
D gene: -
V gene: TRBV12-3/TRBV12-4
CDR3 DNA: TGTGCCAGCAGTTTAGCGATAGGAGGCAATCAGCCCCAGCATTTT
CDR3 protein: CASSLAIGGNQPQHF

CDR3 length: 15
clone size: -
J gene: TRBJ2-2
D gene: -
V gene: TRBV27
CDR3 DNA: TGTGCCAGCAGCCCGGCGGGGGCTACTACCGGGGAGCTGTTTTTT
CDR3 protein: CASSPAGATTGELFF

CDR3 length: 15
clone size: -
J gene: TRBJ1-6
D gene: -
V gene: TRBV11-2
CDR3 DNA: TGTGCCAGCAGCTTAGAACCGGGGTGGAATTCACCCCTCCACTTT
CDR3 protein: CASSLEPGWNSPLHF

CDR3 length: 11
clone size: -
J gene: TRBJ2-7
D gene: -
V gene: TRBV19
CDR3 DNA: TGTGCCAGTACCGCAGGTTCGGAGCAGTACTTC
CDR3 protein: CASTAGSEQYF

CDR3 length: 15
clone size: -
J gene: TRBJ1-5
D gene: -
V gene: TRBV20-1
CDR3 DNA: TGCAGTGCTGGCCGGGACGGGATATACAATCAGCCCCAGCATTTT
CDR3 protein: CSAGRDGIYNQPQHF

CDR3 length: 13
clone size: few
J gene: TRBJ1-6
D gene: -
V gene: TRBV27
CDR3 DNA: TGTGCCAGCAGCACGGGCTCCCATTCACCCCTCCACTTT
CDR3 protein: CASSTGSHSPLHF

CDR3 length: 13
clone size: few
J gene: TRBJ1-1
D gene: -
V gene: TRBV12-5
CDR3 DNA: TGTGCTTCTCTTGCCGGGGGAAGCACTGAAGCTTTCTTT
CDR3 protein: CASLAGGSTEAFF

CDR3 length: 17
clone size: few
J gene: TRBJ1-5
D gene: TRBD1
V gene: TRBV28
CDR3 DNA: TGTGCCAGCGCGACAGGGTCTCTTGGGATGGGCGATCAGCCCCAGCATTTT
CDR3 protein: CASATGSLGMGDQPQHF

CDR3 length: 13
clone size: -
J gene: TRBJ2-1
D gene: -
V gene: TRBV7-2
CDR3 DNA: TGTTCCAGCAGCTTAGCAACCGCAAATGAGCAGTTCTTC
CDR3 protein: CSSSLATANEQFF

CDR3 length: 15
clone size: -
J gene: TRBJ1-1
D gene: TRBD1
V gene: TRBV29-1
CDR3 DNA: TGCAGCGTAACCAGACAGGGGACGACGAACACTGAAGCTTTCTTT
CDR3 protein: CSVTRQGTTNTEAFF

CDR3 length: 13
clone size: many
J gene: TRBJ1-3
D gene: -
V gene: TRBV7-2
CDR3 DNA: TGTGCCAGCAGCTCCTACGGGGAAGGAGGCATATATTTT
CDR3 protein: CASSSYGEGGIYF

CDR3 length: 19
clone size: few
J gene: TRBJ2-3
D gene: TRBD2
V gene: TRBV2
CDR3 DNA: TGTGCCAGCAGTGGGGGGACTAGCGGGAGGGGGCGGCGCACAGATACGCAGTATTTT
CDR3 protein: CASSGGTSGRGRRTDTQYF

CDR3 length: 13
clone size: -
J gene: TRBJ1-2
D gene: -
V gene: TRBV6-5
CDR3 DNA: TGTGCCAGCAGTTACGCCGACAGCTATGGCTACTCCTTC
CDR3 protein: CASSYADSYGYSF

CDR3 length: 15
clone size: few
J gene: TRBJ1-3
D gene: -
V gene: TRBV15
CDR3 DNA: TGTGCCACCAGCAGACCCCGAAACCCTGGAAACACCATATATTTT
CDR3 protein: CATSRPRNPGNTIYF

CDR3 length: 14
clone size: -
J gene: TRBJ2-3
D gene: TRBD2
V gene: TRBV19
CDR3 DNA: TGTGCCAGTAGTATCGCGGGAGGATCAGATACGCAGTATTTT
CDR3 protein: CASSIAGGSDTQYF

CDR3 length: 17
clone size: -
J gene: TRBJ2-1
D gene: TRBD2
V gene: TRBV11-2
CDR3 DNA: TGTGCCAGCAGCCACGTATCAGCTAGCGGGAGGATCGATGAGCAGTTCTTC
CDR3 protein: CASSHVSASGRIDEQFF

CDR3 length: 13
clone size: -
J gene: TRBJ2-2
D gene: -
V gene: TRBV10-3
CDR3 DNA: TGTGCCATCAGTGAGTCCGGAATCGGGGAGCTGTTTTTT
CDR3 protein: CAISESGIGELFF

CDR3 length: 13
clone size: -
J gene: TRBJ1-1
D gene: -
V gene: TRBV7-9
CDR3 DNA: TGTGCCAGCAGTTTCACAGGGCCCAGTGAAGCTTTCTTT
CDR3 protein: CASSFTGPSEAFF

CDR3 length: 19
clone size: -
J gene: TRBJ2-2
D gene: TRBD1
V gene: TRBV19
CDR3 DNA: TGTGCCAGTAGTGGATGGACAGGGGGCGTTTCCCCGAACACCGGGGAGCTGTTTTTT
CDR3 protein: CASSGWTGGVSPNTGELFF

CDR3 length: 16
clone size: -
J gene: TRBJ2-3
D gene: TRBD2
V gene: TRBV27
CDR3 DNA: TGTGCCAGCAGTCGTCAGACTAGCGGGGCAACAGATACGCAGTATTTT
CDR3 protein: CASSRQTSGATDTQYF

CDR3 length: 14
clone size: few
J gene: TRBJ1-1
D gene: TRBD1
V gene: TRBV14
CDR3 DNA: TGTGCCAGCAGCCCTCCCGGGACAGGCACTGAAGCTTTCTTT
CDR3 protein: CASSPPGTGTEAFF

CDR3 length: 14
clone size: -
J gene: TRBJ2-7
D gene: TRBD1
V gene: TRBV11-1
CDR3 DNA: TGTGCCAGCAGCTTGGGGACAGGGTACGACGAGCAGTACTTC
CDR3 protein: CASSLGTGYDEQYF

CDR3 length: 14
clone size: few
J gene: TRBJ2-7
D gene: TRBD2
V gene: TRBV12-3/TRBV12-4
CDR3 DNA: TGTGCCAGCAGCTATAGCGGGAGCCAATACGAGCAGTACTTC
CDR3 protein: CASSYSGSQYEQYF

CDR3 length: 15
clone size: -
J gene: TRBJ2-7
D gene: -
V gene: TRBV7-2
CDR3 DNA: TGTGCCAGCAGCTTAGCTATGACGGCATTCGACGAGCAGTACTTC
CDR3 protein: CASSLAMTAFDEQYF

CDR3 length: 13
clone size: many
J gene: TRBJ2-7
D gene: -
V gene: TRBV19
CDR3 DNA: TGTGCCAGTAGTCGGCTCGGCGGGGACGAGCAGTACTTC
CDR3 protein: CASSRLGGDEQYF

CDR3 length: 16
clone size: -
J gene: TRBJ1-1
D gene: -
V gene: TRBV9
CDR3 DNA: TGTGCCAGCAGCGTAGCCCGGGGACGGACGGCCACTGAAGCTTTCTTT
CDR3 protein: CASSVARGRTATEAFF

CDR3 length: 14
clone size: -
J gene: TRBJ2-7
D gene: -
V gene: TRBV20-1
CDR3 DNA: TGCAGTGCTAGGGTACTTGGGACTGACTACGAGCAGTACTTC
CDR3 protein: CSARVLGTDYEQYF

CDR3 length: 15
clone size: few
J gene: TRBJ1-1
D gene: -
V gene: TRBV6-1
CDR3 DNA: TGTGCCAGCAGTGAAGTTCGGGTAAGGGATACTGAAGCTTTCTTT
CDR3 protein: CASSEVRVRDTEAFF

CDR3 length: 15
clone size: -
J gene: TRBJ2-2
D gene: TRBD1
V gene: TRBV7-3
CDR3 DNA: TGTGCCAGCAGCGCCGGGACAGGGAACACCGGGGAGCTGTTTTTT
CDR3 protein: CASSAGTGNTGELFF

CDR3 length: 14
clone size: few
J gene: TRBJ2-1
D gene: TRBD2
V gene: TRBV11-2
CDR3 DNA: TGTGCCAGCGGTGTGGGACTAGCATCATACGAGCAGTTCTTC
CDR3 protein: CASGVGLASYEQFF

CDR3 length: 14
clone size: -
J gene: TRBJ1-1
D gene: -
V gene: TRBV19
CDR3 DNA: TGTGCCAGTAGATTGGCTAAGATGAACACTGAAGCTTTCTTT
CDR3 protein: CASRLAKMNTEAFF

CDR3 length: 16
clone size: once
J gene: TRBJ2-7
D gene: -
V gene: TRBV6-5
CDR3 DNA: TGTGCCAGCAGTTACTCGCTGGCTTCGCACGTCTACGAGCAGTACTTC
CDR3 protein: CASSYSLASHVYEQYF

CDR3 length: 15
clone size: few
J gene: TRBJ2-7
D gene: TRBD1
V gene: TRBV28
CDR3 DNA: TGTGCCAGCAGGCCCCCCGGGACAGGAACCTACGAGCAGTACTTC
CDR3 protein: CASRPPGTGTYEQYF

CDR3 length: 15
clone size: -
J gene: TRBJ2-1
D gene: TRBD1
V gene: TRBV7-6
CDR3 DNA: TGTGCCAGCAGCTTAGTCCAGGGGGCTTGGGGTGAGCAGTTCTTC
CDR3 protein: CASSLVQGAWGEQFF

CDR3 length: 14
clone size: -
J gene: TRBJ1-1
D gene: TRBD1
V gene: TRBV30
CDR3 DNA: TGTGCCTGGAGTCCTGGGACAGTGAACACTGAAGCTTTCTTT
CDR3 protein: CAWSPGTVNTEAFF

CDR3 length: 16
clone size: -
J gene: TRBJ1-1
D gene: -
V gene: TRBV13
CDR3 DNA: TGTGCCAGCAGCTTAAGAATGAGGCAGGCCAACACTGAAGCTTTCTTT
CDR3 protein: CASSLRMRQANTEAFF

CDR3 length: 11
clone size: -
J gene: TRBJ2-1
D gene: -
V gene: TRBV28
CDR3 DNA: TGTGCCAGCAGTTTTTTGGATGAGCAGTTCTTC
CDR3 protein: CASSFLDEQFF

CDR3 length: 14
clone size: few
J gene: TRBJ1-2
D gene: -
V gene: TRBV7-9
CDR3 DNA: TGTGCCAGCAGCTTAGCCGACAGGATCTATGGCTACACCTTC
CDR3 protein: CASSLADRIYGYTF

CDR3 length: 11
clone size: -
J gene: TRBJ1-4
D gene: -
V gene: TRBV29-1
CDR3 DNA: TGCAGCGTTGACCGAGTAGGAAAACTGTTTTTT
CDR3 protein: CSVDRVGKLFF

CDR3 length: 15
clone size: -
J gene: TRBJ2-2
D gene: -
V gene: TRBV7-4
CDR3 DNA: TGTGCCAGCAGCTTAGGGGGGAGCCTCACCGGGGAGCTGTTTTTT
CDR3 protein: CASSLGGSLTGELFF

CDR3 length: 15
clone size: -
J gene: TRBJ1-2
D gene: -
V gene: TRBV19
CDR3 DNA: TGTGCCAGTACCGATGGCGGGGCAGGGGAGCGTGGCTACACCTTC
CDR3 protein: CASTDGGAGERGYTF

CDR3 length: 15
clone size: few
J gene: TRBJ2-5
D gene: -
V gene: TRBV7-2
CDR3 DNA: TGTGCCAGCAGCCCCTGGGCAATAGCACAAGAGACCCAGTACTTC
CDR3 protein: CASSPWAIAQETQYF

CDR3 length: 13
clone size: -
J gene: TRBJ2-4
D gene: -
V gene: TRBV12-3/TRBV12-4
CDR3 DNA: TGTGCCAGCAGTTTAGGGAAATGGGGCATTCAGTACTTC
CDR3 protein: CASSLGKWGIQYF

CDR3 length: 14
clone size: -
J gene: TRBJ2-5
D gene: -
V gene: TRBV28
CDR3 DNA: TGTGCCAGCAGCAGGACAGCGAAGACGGGGACCCAGTACTTC
CDR3 protein: CASSRTAKTGTQYF